This T cell receptor beta chain derives from a study of neoadjuvant anti-PD-1 for oral cavity cancer (TCRdb year 2021). About the full investigation: Three to four biweekly doses of nivolumab at 3 mg/kg were mostly administered to patients before curative-intent surgical resection. For patients who did not progress, a fourth nivolumab dose was given around day 43, followed by definitive surgical resection on days 50-56. Under RECIST 1.1, a patient counted as a responder if showing complete response, partial response or stable disease, and as a non-responder if showing progression. The parent correlative cohort included about a dozen patients, with an approximately 30% response rate.

At the junction V is shortened by 3 bases and J by 4 bases, with 7 bases in between. In the germline V gene (reference sequence), CDR1 corresponds to GTSNPN and CDR2 to SVGIG. Counted from cysteine to phenylalanine, this CDR3 has 12 amino acids. Only the CDR3 DNA is retained, 36 bases long and in frame from the first base. For deep sequencing, each PBMC sample was run in six replicates, with libraries mostly built from roughly 460 ng of input genomic DNA. The immunoSEQ hsTCRbeta kit was used to prepare TCRbeta libraries according to the manufacturer's instructions. An Illumina NovaSeq 6000 S4 flow cell was used to sequence the final libraries, which had first been combined to 3 nM. The original pipeline was this. Raw data preprocessing and quality control were performed with the immunoSEQ Analyzer. The analysis was limited to productive rearrangements, and each clonotype was defined by a unique CDR3 amino acid sequence. Repertoire clonality was estimated as the Gini-Simpson index, which was computed with the R package tcR. Student's t test was used to compare Gini indices, and Pearson correlation was used to assess associations with tumor size change. In its TCRdb copy, this immuneACCESS table keeps in-frame sequences only and misses some clones. Where compared with another copy, unresolved V genes explain less than half of these, and the others have no known cause. The V and J calls and the clone size are those of that table, but D and trimming were determined from the DNA. A total of about 13,000 clones appear in this sample, 67% of them only once. The ten most abundant clones make up around 2.9% of the sample.

Per the publication, the time point label means: after neoadjuvant nivolumab, at surgical resection. None of the patients had received prior systemic or radiation treatment, and all were newly diagnosed with stage II-IVA oral cavity squamous cell carcinoma. The cohort was composed of patients with HPV-negative, locally advanced oral cavity squamous cell carcinoma. Peripheral blood mononuclear cells were analyzed directly, without maintenance or expansion in culture. The samples were drawn from a longitudinal correlative study tied to a single-arm phase II trial testing neoadjuvant nivolumab in oral cavity squamous cell carcinoma. Subject-matched pre- and post-treatment PBMCs and tumors from three responders and three non-responders underwent genomic DNA-based TCRbeta sequencing. Peripheral blood mononuclear cells were drawn once before nivolumab treatment and a second time after treatment, when surgery took place. The Maxwell RSC DNA from Cells kit was used to isolate genomic DNA from PBMCs.

The study at large found these results: The TCR analyses had only a few patients in each response group, and the authors called for validation in larger cohorts. Within PBMCs, T cell clonality (Gini index) was significantly higher in non-responders than responders after neoadjuvant nivolumab. Higher pretreatment blood Treg/Th17 ratios correlated with both higher pretreatment blood TCRbeta clonality and lower post-treatment tumor TCRbeta clonality.

This clone appeared a few times. Its antigen is not yet known. No base qualities exist here, and no much larger clone lies one base off it. The receptor was derived from a person between 35 and 79 years old with oral cavity squamous cell carcinoma. The specimen comprised PBMCs, sampled after nivolumab (anti-PD-1) treatment. The V and J genes are TRBV30 and TRBJ1-3; TRBD1 is a possible D gene, resting on 5 matching bases. Here is the DNA: TGTGCCTGGAGCCGGGGGGGAAACACCATATATTTT. This codes for CAWSRGGNTIYF.